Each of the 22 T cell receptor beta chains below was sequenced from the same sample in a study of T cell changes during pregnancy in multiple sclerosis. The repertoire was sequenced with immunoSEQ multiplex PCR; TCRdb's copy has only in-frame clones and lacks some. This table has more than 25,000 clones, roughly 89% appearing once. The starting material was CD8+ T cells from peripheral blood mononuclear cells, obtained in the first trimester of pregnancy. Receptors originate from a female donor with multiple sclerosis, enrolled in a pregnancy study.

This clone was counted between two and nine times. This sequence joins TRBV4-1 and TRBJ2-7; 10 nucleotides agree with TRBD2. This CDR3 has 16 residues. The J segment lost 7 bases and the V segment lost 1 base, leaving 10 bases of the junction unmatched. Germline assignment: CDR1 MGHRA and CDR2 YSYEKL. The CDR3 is CASSQAVLAGALEQYF. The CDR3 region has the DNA TGCGCCAGCAGCCAAGCGGTCCTAGCGGGGGCGTTGGAGCAGTACTTC.

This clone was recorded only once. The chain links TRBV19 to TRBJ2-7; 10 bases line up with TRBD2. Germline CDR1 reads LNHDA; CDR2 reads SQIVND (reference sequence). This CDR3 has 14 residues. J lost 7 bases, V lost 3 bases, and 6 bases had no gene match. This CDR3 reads CASSILAGVGEQYF. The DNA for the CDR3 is TGTGCCAGTAGTATCCTAGCGGGAGTGGGGGAGCAGTACTTC. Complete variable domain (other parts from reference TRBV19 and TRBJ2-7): DGGITQSPKYLFRKEGQNVTLSCEQNLNHDAMYWYRQDPGQGLRLIYYSQIVNDFQKGDIAEGYSVSREKKESFPLTVTSAQKNPTAFYLCASSILAGVGEQYFGPGTRLTVT.

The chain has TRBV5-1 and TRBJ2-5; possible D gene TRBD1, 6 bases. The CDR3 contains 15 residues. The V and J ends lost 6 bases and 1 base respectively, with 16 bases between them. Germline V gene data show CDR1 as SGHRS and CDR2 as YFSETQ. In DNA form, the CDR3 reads TGCGCCAGCACCCTTTATAACAGGGCCCAAGAGACCCAGTACTTC. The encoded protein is CASTLYNRAQETQYF.

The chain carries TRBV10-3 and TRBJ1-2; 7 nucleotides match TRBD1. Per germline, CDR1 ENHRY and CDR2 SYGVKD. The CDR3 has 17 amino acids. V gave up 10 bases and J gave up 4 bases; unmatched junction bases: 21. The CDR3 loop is CATSGIGQGGFVYGYTF. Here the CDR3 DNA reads TGTGCCACGTCCGGTATAGGTCAGGGGGGTTTCGTCTATGGCTACACCTTC.

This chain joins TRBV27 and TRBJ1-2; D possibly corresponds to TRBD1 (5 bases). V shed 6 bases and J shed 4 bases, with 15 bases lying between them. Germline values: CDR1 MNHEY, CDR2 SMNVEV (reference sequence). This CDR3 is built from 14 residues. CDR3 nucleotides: TGTGCCAGCAGCCCCGCGGGGGTAATCTATGGCTACACCTTC. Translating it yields CASSPAGVIYGYTF.

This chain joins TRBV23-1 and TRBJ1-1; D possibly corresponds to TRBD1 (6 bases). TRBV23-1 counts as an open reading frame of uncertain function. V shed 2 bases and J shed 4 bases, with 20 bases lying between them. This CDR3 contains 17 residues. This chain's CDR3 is CASSQPRDKRIFTEAFF. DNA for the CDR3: TGCGCCAGCAGTCAACCCCGGGACAAAAGGATATTCACTGAAGCTTTCTTT.

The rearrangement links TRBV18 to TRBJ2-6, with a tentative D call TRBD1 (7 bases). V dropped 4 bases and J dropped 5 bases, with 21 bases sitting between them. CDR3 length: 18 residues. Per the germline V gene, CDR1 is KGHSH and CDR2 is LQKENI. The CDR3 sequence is CASSRQGDLQSRANVLTF. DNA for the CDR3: TGTGCCAGCTCACGGCAGGGGGACTTACAAAGTCGGGCCAACGTCCTGACTTTC.

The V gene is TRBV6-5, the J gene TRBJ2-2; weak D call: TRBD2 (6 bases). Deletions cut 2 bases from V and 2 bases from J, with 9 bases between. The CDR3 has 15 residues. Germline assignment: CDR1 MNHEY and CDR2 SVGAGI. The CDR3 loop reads CASSYIGTNTGELFF. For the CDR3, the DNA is TGTGCCAGCAGTTACATCGGGACTAACACCGGGGAGCTGTTTTTT.

CDR3 bases: TGTGCCTCCCGGGACAGGGGCTATGGCTACACCTTC. This gives the protein CASRDRGYGYTF. The rearrangement uses TRBV27 and TRBJ1-2; TRBD1 aligns across 10 bases. This CDR3 contains 12 residues. The germline gives CDR1 MNHEY, CDR2 SMNVEV (reference sequence). V gave up 11 bases and J gave up 4 bases; unmatched junction bases: 4.

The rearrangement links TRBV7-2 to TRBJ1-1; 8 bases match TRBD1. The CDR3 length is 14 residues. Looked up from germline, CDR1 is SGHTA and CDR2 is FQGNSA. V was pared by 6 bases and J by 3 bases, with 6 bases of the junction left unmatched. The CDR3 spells CASSSRTGYTEAFF. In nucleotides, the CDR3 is TGTGCCAGCAGTTCTAGGACAGGGTACACTGAAGCTTTCTTT.

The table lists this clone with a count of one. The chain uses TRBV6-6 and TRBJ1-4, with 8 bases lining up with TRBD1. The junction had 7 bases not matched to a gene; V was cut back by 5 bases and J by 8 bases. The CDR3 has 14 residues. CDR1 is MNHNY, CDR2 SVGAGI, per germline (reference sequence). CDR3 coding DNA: TGTGCCAGCAGTCTGACAGGGGTCGGGGAAAAACTGTTTTTT. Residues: CASSLTGVGEKLFF.

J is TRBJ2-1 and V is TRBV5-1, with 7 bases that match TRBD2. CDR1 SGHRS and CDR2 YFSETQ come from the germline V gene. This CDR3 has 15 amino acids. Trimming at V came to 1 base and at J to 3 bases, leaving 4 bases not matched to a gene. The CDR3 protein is CASSLMAGVYNEQFF. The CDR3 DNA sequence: TGCGCCAGCAGCTTGATGGCGGGGGTCTACAATGAGCAGTTCTTC.

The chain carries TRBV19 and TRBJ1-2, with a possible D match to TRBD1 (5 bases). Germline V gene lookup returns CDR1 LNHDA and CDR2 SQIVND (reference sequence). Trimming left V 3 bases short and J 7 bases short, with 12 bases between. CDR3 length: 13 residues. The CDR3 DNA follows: TGTGCCAGTAGTATGGGGGAGGCGACTGGCTACACCTTC. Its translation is CASSMGEATGYTF.

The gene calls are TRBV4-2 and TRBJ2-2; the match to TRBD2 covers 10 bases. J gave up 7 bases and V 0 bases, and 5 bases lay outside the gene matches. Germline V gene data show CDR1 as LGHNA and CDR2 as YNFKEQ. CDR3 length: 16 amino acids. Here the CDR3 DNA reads TGTGCCAGCAGCCAAGATCTAGCGGGAGAAGTCGGGGAGCTGTTTTTT. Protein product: CASSQDLAGEVGELFF.

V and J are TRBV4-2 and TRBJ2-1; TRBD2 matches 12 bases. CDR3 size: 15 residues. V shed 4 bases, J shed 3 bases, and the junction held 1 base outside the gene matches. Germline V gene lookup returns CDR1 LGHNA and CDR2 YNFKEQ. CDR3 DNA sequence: TGTGCCAGCAGCCCGGGACTAGCGGGCTACAATGAGCAGTTCTTC. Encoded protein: CASSPGLAGYNEQFF.

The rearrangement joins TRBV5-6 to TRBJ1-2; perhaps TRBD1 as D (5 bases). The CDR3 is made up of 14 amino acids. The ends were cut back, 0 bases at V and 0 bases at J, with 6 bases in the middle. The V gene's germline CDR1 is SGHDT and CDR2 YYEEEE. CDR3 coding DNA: TGTGCCAGCAGCTTGGGGGGGGCTAACTATGGCTACACCTTC. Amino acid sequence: CASSLGGANYGYTF.

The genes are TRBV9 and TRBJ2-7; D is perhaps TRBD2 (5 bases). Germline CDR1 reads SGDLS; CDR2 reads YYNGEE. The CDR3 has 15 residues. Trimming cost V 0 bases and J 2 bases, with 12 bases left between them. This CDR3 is CASSVGKDSTYEQYF. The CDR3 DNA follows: TGTGCCAGCAGCGTAGGGAAGGACTCCACCTACGAGCAGTACTTC.

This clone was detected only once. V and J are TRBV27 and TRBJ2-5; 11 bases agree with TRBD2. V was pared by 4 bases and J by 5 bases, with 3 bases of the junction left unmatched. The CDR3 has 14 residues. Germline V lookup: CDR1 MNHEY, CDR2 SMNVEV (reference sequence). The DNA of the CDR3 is TGTGCCAGCAGTTGGGCTAGCGGGGGGGAGACCCAGTACTTC. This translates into CASSWASGGETQYF.

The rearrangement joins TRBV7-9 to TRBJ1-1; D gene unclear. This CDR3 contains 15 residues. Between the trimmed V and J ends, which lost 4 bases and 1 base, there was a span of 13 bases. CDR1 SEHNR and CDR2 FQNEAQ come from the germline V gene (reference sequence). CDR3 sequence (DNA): TGTGCCAGCAGCTACCAGACACAGCCGAACACTGAAGCTTTCTTT. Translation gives CASSYQTQPNTEAFF.

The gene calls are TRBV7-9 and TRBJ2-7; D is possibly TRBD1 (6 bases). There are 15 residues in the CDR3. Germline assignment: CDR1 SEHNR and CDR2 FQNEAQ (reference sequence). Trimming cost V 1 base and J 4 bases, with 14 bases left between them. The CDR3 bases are TGTGCCAGCAGCTTAGTCCAGGGGTACGAGTACGAGCAGTACTTC. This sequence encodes CASSLVQGYEYEQYF.

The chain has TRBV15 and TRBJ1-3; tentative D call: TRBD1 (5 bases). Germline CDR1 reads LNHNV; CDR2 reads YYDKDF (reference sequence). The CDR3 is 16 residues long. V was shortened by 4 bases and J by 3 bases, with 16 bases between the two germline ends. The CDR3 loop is CATSKDRGTSGNTIYF. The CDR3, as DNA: TGTGCCACCAGCAAGGACCGGGGGACGAGTGGAAACACCATATATTTT.

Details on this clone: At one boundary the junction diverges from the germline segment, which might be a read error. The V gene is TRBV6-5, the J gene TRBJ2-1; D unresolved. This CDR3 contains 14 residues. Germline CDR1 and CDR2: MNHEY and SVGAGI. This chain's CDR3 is CASSVMGLNNEQFF. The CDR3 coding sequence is TGTGCAAGCAGCGTTATGGGCTTAAACAATGAGCAGTTCTTC.